This TCR beta chain was captured by sequencing in a study of glioma-infiltrating T cells. Findings and caveats of the study: CDR3 overlap between tissue and blood was very small.

Germline CDR1 reads KGHDR; CDR2 reads SFDVKD. The CDR3 is 13 amino acids in total, end residues counted. The iRepertoire nested amplicon-rescue multiplex PCR amplified TCR alpha and beta CDR3s from RNA. One-step reverse transcription and amplification started from roughly 100-400 ng of tissue mRNA or PBMC total RNA. TCRdb re-called the multiplex PCR reads with MiXCR, one entry per CDR3 protein. The sample includes approximately 120,000 distinct CDR3 sequences, roughly 23% of them seen just once. A word on this clonotype: Its antigen is as yet unknown. The conserved final phenylalanine or tryptophan is absent from the CDR3, which likely points to a read error. The limits of the CDR3 on the DNA are not certain, so only TCRdb's listed CDR3 is given.

Sequences were obtained from glioma tissue, nonneoplastic brain tissue, or PBMCs (not recorded which). The genes are TRBV24-1 and TRBJ2-1; the listed D gene, TRBD2, was not tested against the DNA. This clonotype was sampled from a human donor with low-grade glioma or glioblastoma, undergoing nonglioma brain surgery, or in good health (not recorded which). The CDR3 loop is CATSDPTSTEQFS.